The table lists the clone carrying this T cell receptor beta chain with many counts. What it binds is not known. This specimen comes from a study of CD8 T cells in ankylosing spondylitis. CDR3 length: 15 residues. J gave up 5 bases and V 5 bases, and 11 bases lay outside the gene matches. Germline-derived CDR1 and CDR2 are LNHDA and SQIVND (reference sequence). Study conclusions and caveats: Clones linked to disease, bearing a CD8+ phenotype, were relatively rare in peripheral blood. There was reportedly significant enrichment of clones that were disease-linked in matched ankylosing spondylitis synovial fluid. Several highly homologous variants made up a TCR beta motif, and this motif appeared characteristic of ankylosing spondylitis blood. Some of these motif variants have turned up before, in reports on reactive arthritis synovial fluid and blood.

TCRdb ran MiXCR on the 5' RACE reads and lists one entry per CDR3 protein. The sample has around 210,000 distinct CDR3 sequences, 7.5% to 9.5% seen once; the top ten hold around 4.4%. V usage is TRBV19 and J usage is TRBJ1-2; 7 bases line up with TRBD1. Sample: blood, either unsorted or a sorted T cell fraction (not recorded which). The sequence was collected from a female donor with ankylosing spondylitis or in good health (not recorded which). Written as DNA, the CDR3 is TGTGCCAGTAGTCCATCCAGGGGGGCGCAGTATGGCTACACCTTC. Translation: CASSPSRGAQYGYTF.